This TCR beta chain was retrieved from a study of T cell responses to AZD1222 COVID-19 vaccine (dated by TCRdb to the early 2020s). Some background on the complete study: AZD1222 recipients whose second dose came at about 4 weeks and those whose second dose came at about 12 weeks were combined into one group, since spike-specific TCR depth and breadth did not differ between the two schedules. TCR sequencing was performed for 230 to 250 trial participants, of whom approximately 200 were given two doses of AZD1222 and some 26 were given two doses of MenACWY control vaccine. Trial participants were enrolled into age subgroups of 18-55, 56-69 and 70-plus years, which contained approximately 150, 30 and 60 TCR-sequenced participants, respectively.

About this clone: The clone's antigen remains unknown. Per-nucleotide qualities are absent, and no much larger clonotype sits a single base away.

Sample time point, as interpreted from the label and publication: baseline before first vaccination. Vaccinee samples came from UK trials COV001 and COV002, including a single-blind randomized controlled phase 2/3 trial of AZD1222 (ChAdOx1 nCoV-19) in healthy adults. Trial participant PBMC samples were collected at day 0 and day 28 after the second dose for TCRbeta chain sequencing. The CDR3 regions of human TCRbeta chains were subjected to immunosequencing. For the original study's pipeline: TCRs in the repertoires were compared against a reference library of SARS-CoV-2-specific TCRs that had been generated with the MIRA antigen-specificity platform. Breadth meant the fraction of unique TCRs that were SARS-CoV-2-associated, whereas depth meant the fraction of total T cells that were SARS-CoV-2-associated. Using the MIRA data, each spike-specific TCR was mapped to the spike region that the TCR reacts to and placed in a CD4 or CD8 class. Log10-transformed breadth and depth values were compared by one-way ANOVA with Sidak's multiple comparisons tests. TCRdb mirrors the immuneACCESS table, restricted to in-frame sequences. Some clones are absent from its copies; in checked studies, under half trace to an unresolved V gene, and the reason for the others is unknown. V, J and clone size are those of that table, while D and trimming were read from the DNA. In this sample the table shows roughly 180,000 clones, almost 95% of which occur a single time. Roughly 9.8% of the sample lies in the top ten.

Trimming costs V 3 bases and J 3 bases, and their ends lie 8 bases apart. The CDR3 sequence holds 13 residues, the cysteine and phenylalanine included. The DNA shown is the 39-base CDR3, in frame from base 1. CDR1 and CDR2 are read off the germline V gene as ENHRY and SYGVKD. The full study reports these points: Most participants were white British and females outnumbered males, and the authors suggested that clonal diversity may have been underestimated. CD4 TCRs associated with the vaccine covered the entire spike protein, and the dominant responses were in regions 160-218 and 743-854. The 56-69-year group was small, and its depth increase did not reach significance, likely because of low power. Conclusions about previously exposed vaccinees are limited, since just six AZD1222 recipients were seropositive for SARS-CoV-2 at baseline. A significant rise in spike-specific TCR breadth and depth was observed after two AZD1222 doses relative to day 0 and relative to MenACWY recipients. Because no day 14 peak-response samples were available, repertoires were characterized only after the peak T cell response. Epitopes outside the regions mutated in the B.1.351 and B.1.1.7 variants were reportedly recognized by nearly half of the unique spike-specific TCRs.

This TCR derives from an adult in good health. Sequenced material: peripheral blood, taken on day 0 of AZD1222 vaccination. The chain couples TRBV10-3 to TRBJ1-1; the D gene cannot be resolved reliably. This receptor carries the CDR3 CAISDSGYTEAFF. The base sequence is TGTGCCATCAGTGATTCCGGGTACACTGAAGCTTTCTTT.